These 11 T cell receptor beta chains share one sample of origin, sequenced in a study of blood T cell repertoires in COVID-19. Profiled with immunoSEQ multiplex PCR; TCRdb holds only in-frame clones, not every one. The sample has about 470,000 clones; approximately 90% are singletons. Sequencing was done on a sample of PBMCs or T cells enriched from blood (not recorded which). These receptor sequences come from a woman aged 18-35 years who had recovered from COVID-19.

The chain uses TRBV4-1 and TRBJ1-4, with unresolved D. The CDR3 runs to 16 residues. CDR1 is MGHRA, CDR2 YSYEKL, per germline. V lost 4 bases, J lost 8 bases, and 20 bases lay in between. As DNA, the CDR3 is TGCGCCAGCAGCCGATATCTCATGCGGATTCCAGAAAAACTGTTTTTT. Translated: CASSRYLMRIPEKLFF.

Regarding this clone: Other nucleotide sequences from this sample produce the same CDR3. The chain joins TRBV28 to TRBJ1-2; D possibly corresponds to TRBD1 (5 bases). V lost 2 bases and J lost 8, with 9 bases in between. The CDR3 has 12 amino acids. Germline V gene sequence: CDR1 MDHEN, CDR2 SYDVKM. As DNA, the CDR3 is TGTGCCAGCAGTTTAGGGGGGTACGGCTACACCTTC. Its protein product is CASSLGGYGYTF.

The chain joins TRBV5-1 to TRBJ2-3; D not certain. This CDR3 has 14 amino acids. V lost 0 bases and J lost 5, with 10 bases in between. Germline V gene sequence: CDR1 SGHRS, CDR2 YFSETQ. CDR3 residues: CASSLAQQRDTQYF. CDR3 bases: TGCGCCAGCAGCTTGGCCCAACAGAGAGATACGCAGTATTTT. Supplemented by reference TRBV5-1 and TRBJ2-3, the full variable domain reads KAGVTQTPRYLIKTRGQQVTLSCSPISGHRSVSWYQQTPGQGLQFLFEYFSETQRNKGNFPGRFSGRQFSNSRSEMNVSTLELGDSALYLCASSLAQQRDTQYFGPGTRLTVL.

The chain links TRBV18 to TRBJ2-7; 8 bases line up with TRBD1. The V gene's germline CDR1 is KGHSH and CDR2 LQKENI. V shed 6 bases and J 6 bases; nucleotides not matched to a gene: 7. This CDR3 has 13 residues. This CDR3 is CASSPDRGREQYF. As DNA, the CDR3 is TGTGCCAGCTCTCCAGACAGGGGCCGCGAGCAGTACTTC.

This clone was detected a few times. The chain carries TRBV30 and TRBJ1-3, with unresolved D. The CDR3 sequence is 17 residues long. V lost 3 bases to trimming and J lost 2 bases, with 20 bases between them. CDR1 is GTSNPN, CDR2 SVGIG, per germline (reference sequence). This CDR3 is CAWSPHTVLQAGNTIYF. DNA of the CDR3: TGTGCCTGGAGCCCCCACACCGTTCTTCAGGCTGGAAACACCATATATTTT. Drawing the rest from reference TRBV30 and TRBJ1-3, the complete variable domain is SQTIHQWPATLVQPVGSPLSLECTVEGTSNPNLYWYRQAAGRGLQLLFYSVGIGQISSEVPQNLSASRPQDRQFILSSKKLLLSDSGFYLCAWSPHTVLQAGNTIYFGEGSWLTVV.

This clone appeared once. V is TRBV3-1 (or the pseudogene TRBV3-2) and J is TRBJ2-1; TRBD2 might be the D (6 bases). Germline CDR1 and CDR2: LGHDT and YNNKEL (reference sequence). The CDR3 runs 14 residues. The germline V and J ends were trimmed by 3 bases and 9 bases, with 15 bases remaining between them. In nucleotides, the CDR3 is TGTGCCAGCAGCCACTTCAGGGACTGGGGTGAGCAGTTCTTC. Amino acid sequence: CASSHFRDWGEQFF.

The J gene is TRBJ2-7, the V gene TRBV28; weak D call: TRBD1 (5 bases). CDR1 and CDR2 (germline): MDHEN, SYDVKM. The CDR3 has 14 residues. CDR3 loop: CGTSLQGKLYEQYF. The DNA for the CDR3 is TGTGGCACTTCCCTCCAGGGTAAACTCTACGAGCAGTACTTC.

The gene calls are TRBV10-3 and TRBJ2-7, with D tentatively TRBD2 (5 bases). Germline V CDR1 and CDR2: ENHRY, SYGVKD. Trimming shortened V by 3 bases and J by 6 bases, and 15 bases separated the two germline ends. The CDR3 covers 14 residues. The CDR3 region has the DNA TGTGCCATCAGTGAAGAGGGATTCTATTCCGAGCAGTACTTC. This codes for CAISEEGFYSEQYF.

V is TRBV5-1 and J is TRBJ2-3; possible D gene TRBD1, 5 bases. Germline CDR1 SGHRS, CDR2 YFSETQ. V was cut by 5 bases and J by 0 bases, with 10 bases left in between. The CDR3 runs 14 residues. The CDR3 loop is CASSLGRSTDTQYF. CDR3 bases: TGCGCCAGCAGTCTGGGGCGGAGCACAGATACGCAGTATTTT.

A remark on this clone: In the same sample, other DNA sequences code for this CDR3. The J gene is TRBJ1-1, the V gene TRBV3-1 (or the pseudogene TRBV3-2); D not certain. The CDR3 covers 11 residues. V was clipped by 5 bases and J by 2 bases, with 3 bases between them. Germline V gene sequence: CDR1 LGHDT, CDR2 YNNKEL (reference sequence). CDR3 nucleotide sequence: TGTGCCAGCAGCTCAAACACTGAAGCTTTCTTT. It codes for CASSSNTEAFF.

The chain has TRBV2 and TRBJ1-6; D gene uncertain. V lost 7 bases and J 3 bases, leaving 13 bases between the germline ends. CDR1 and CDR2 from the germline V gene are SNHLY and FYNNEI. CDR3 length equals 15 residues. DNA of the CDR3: TGTGCCAGCATCCCTGGTCTATACTATAATTCACCCCTCCACTTT. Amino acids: CASIPGLYYNSPLHF.